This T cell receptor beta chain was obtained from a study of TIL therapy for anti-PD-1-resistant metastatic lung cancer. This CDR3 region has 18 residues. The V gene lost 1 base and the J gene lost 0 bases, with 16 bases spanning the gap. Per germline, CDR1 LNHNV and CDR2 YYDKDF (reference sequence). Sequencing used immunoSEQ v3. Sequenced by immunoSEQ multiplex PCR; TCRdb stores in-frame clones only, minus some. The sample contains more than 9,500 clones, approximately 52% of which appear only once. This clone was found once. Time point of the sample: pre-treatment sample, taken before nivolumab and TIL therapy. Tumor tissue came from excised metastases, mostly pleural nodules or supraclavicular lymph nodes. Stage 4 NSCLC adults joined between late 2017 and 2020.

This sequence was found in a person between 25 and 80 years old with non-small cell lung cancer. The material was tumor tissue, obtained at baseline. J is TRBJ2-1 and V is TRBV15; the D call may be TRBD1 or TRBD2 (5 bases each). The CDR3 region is CATSRAGGYGFSYNEQFF. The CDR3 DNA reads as TGTGCCACCAGCAGAGCTGGGGGTTATGGTTTCTCCTACAATGAGCAGTTCTTC.